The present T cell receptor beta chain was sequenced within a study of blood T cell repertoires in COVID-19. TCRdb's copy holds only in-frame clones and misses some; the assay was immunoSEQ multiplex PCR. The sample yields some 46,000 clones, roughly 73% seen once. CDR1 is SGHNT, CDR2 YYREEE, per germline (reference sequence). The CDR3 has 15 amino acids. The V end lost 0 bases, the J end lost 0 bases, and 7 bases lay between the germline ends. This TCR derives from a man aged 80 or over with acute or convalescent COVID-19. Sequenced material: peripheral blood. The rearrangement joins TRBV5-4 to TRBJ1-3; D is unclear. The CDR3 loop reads CASSLEGSSGNTIYF. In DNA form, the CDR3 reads TGTGCCAGCAGCTTGGAAGGGAGCTCTGGAAACACCATATATTTT.